The 9 T cell receptor beta chains listed next were all sequenced from one sample in a study of human T cells and chemical hapten exposure. A single record per CDR3 protein comes from TCRdb applying MiXCR to the RACE reads. The sample lists around 250,000 distinct CDR3 sequences, more than 6.5% occurring once. Time point of the sample: pre-sensitization, week 0. As for treatment: therapeutic diphenylcyclopropenone sensitization with weekly scalp DPC. Sequences were derived from whole blood, sampled in connection with sensitization to the hapten diphenylcyclopropenone (DPC). The source is a woman in her forties with alopecia areata. Some clones in this sample may be carry-over from other donors' samples.

This clonotype showed up just a few times. The V gene is TRBV29-1, the J gene TRBJ1-2; TRBD1 agrees at 10 bases. Germline lookup yields CDR1 SQVTM and CDR2 ANQGSEA. The CDR3 length is 14 residues. With 4 bases clipped from V and 1 base from J, the junction kept 3 bases outside the gene matches. CDR3 sequence: CSVAGTGDNYGYTF. In DNA, the CDR3 is TGCAGCGTTGCGGGGACAGGGGATAACTATGGCTACACCTTC.

The rearrangement uses TRBV29-1 and TRBJ2-5; D is possibly TRBD2 (5 bases). CDR1 and CDR2 (germline): SQVTM, ANQGSEA. This CDR3 contains 13 residues. The V and J ends lost 3 bases and 2 bases respectively, with 10 bases between them. The DNA of the CDR3 is TGCAGCGTTGATCGGGGAACTCAAGAGACCCAGTACTTC. This encodes CSVDRGTQETQYF.

The V and J genes are TRBV28 and TRBJ1-5, with 8 positions matching TRBD1. Per germline, CDR1 MDHEN and CDR2 SYDVKM. The CDR3 is 15 residues long. V shed 6 bases, J shed 4 bases, and the junction held 8 bases outside the gene matches. CDR3 loop: CASRPRQGSNQPQHF. The DNA of the CDR3 is TGTGCCAGCAGGCCTCGACAGGGGTCAAATCAGCCCCAGCATTTT.

The V and J genes are TRBV6-1 and TRBJ2-2; D possibly corresponds to TRBD1 (5 bases). Trimming took off 2 bases at V and 6 bases at J, with 19 bases between the two ends. CDR1 and CDR2 from the germline V gene are MNHNS and SASEGT. There are 17 residues in the CDR3. CDR3 amino acids: CASSERQGLRKAGELFF. The CDR3 DNA sequence: TGTGCCAGCAGTGAACGGCAGGGTCTAAGGAAAGCCGGGGAGCTGTTTTTT.

The chain couples TRBV27 to TRBJ2-5; a possible D gene is TRBD1 (5 bases). The CDR3 runs to 13 residues. V gave up 8 bases and J gave up 0 bases, with 10 bases separating them. Germline V gene sequence: CDR1 MNHEY, CDR2 SMNVEV (reference sequence). The CDR3 sequence: CASRQHNQETQYF. Here the CDR3 DNA reads TGTGCCAGCCGACAGCATAACCAAGAGACCCAGTACTTC.

This rearrangement joins TRBV7-8 to TRBJ2-3; D is ambiguous. CDR3 size: 11 residues. Germline-derived CDR1 and CDR2 are SGHVS and FQNEAQ. With 5 bases removed from V and 6 bases from J, the gap between germline ends came to 6 bases. The CDR3 here is CASSTLDTQYF. In DNA form, the CDR3 reads TGTGCCAGCAGCACCCTGGATACGCAGTATTTT.

This clonotype appeared a few times. The chain has TRBV27 and TRBJ2-3; a weak D match, TRBD2 (6 bases). CDR3 length: 14 amino acids. Trimming stripped 8 bases from V and 1 base from J, with 13 bases between. The germline gives CDR1 MNHEY, CDR2 SMNVEV (reference sequence). This CDR3 is CASSRRDGTDTQYF. The CDR3 region has the DNA TGTGCCAGCTCGAGGCGGGACGGCACAGATACGCAGTATTTT.

This chain connects TRBV5-6 to TRBJ2-2; maybe TRBD1 (5 bases). The CDR3 spans 15 residues. Trimming removed 0 bases from V and 4 bases from J, with 10 bases in between. Germline V gives CDR1 SGHDT, CDR2 YYEEEE. CDR3 coding DNA: TGTGCCAGCAGCTTGGCCCCAGGGCTCACCGGGGAGCTGTTTTTT. Translating gives CASSLAPGLTGELFF.

This clonotype was counted between two and nine times. The chain uses TRBV7-9 and TRBJ2-7, with a possible D match to TRBD2 (5 bases). Germline CDR1 is SEHNR and CDR2 is FQNEAQ (reference sequence). Trimming removed 2 bases from V and 0 bases from J, with 8 bases in between. The CDR3 totals 14 residues. The CDR3 is CASSLPGSSYEQYF. CDR3 DNA sequence: TGTGCCAGCAGCTTACCGGGGAGCTCCTACGAGCAGTACTTC.